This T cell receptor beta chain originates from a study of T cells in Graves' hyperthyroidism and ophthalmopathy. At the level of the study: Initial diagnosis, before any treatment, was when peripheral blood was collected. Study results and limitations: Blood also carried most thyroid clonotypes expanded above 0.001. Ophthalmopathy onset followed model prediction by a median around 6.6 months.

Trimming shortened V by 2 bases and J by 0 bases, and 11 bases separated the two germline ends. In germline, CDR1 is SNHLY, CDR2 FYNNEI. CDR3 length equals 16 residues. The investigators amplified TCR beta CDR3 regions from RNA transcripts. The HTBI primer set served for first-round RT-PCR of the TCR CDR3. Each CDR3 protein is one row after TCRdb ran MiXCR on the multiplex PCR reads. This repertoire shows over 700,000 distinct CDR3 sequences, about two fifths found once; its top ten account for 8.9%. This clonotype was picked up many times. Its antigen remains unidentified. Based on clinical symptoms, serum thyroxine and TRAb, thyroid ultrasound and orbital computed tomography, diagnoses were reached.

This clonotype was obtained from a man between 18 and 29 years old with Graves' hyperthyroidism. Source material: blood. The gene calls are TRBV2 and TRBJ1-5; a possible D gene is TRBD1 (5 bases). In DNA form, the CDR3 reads TGTGCCAGCAGTGAAACGAGGGGAGGTAGCAATCAGCCCCAGCATTTT. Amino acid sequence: CASSETRGGSNQPQHF.